This T cell receptor (beta chain) was captured in a study of T cell repertoires in cytomegalovirus infection. Study-level information: Public TCR beta signatures were indicative of both CMV infection and a matching HLA type. Study conclusions and caveats: Cumulative frequency of public TCR beta families picked out carriers of CMV plus the relevant HLA. HLA-C-restricted CMV-specific TCR beta clonotypes prevailed in the ex vivo response.

This clonotype was seen more than once but under ten times. Its antigen is undetermined. TCRdb analysed the reads with MiXCR anew, one entry per CDR3 protein. The sample has 900,000 to 950,000 distinct CDR3 sequences; roughly 30% are singletons. This CDR3 is 12 amino acids long. V was cut by 2 bases and J by 5 bases, with 7 bases left in between. The germline CDR1 and CDR2 sequences are SEHNR and FQNEAQ (reference sequence). The chain couples TRBV7-9 to TRBJ2-7; no reliable D call. The receptor was derived from a human donor in good health (CMV status not recorded). Some clones in this sample may be carry-over from other donors' samples. Sequences were derived from cultured CD8+ T cells from PBMCs, sampled from culture after CMV antigen stimulation. CDR3 sequence (DNA): TGTGCCAGCAGCTTAAACATCCACGAGCAGTACGTC. Its protein product is CASSLNIHEQYV.